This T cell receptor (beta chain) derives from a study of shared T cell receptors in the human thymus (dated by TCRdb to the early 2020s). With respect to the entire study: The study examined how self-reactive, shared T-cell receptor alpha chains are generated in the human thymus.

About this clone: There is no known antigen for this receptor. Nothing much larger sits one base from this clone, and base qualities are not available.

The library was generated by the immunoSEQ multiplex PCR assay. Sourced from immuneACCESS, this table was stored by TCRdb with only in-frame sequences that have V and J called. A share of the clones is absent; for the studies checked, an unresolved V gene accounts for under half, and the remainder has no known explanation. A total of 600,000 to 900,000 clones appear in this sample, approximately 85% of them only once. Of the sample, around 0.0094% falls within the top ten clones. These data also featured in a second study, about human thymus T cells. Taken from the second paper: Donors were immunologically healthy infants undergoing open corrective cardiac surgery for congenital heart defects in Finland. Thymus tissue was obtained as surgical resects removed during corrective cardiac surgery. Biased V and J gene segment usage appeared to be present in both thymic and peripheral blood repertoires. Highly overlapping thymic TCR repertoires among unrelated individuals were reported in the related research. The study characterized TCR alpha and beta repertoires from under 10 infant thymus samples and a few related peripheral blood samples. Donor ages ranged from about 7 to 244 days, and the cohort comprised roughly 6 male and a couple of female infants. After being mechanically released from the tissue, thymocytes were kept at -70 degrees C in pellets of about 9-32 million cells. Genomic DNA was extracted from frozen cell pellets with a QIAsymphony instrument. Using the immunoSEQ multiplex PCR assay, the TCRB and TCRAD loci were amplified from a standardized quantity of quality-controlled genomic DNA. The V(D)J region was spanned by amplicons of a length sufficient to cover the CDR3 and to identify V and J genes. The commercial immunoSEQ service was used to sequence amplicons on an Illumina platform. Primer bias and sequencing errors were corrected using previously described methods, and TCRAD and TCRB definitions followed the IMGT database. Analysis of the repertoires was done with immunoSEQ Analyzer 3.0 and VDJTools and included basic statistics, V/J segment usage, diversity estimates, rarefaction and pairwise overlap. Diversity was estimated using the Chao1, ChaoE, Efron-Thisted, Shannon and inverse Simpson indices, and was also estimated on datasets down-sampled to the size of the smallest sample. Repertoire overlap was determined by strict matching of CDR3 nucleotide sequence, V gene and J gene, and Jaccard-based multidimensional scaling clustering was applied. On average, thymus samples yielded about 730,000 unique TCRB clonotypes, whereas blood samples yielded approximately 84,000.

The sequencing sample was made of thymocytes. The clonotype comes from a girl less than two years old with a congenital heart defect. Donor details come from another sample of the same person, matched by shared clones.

The CDR3 amino acid sequence is: CASSLGPRGGHVTDTQYF. In nucleotide form, the sequence is TGTGCCAGCAGCTTAGGTCCGCGGGGGGGCCATGTCACAGATACGCAGTATTTT. The rearranged chain carries TRBV7-3 and TRBJ2-3, with 9 middle bases fitting TRBD2. For CDR1 and CDR2, the germline V gene lists SGHTA and FQGTGA. There are 18 amino acids in the CDR3, from cysteine to phenylalanine inclusive. The sequence is cut down to CDR3 DNA, 54 bases in frame from base 1. Ends trimmed: V by 2 bases, J by 2 bases; bases unmatched to a gene: 11.